These 24 T cell receptor beta chains were all obtained from the same sample, sequenced in a study of cytomegalovirus exposure and HLA in healthy donors. PCR was performed using 60 Vbeta and 13 Jbeta primers. The method was immunoSEQ multiplex PCR; TCRdb's version includes in-frame clones alone and lacks a portion of them. Of some 180,000 clones in the sample, 82% are singletons; the top ten hold less than 2%. Sequenced input: PBMCs. These receptors all come from a man aged 35 to 55 in good health and CMV-seronegative.

The chain joins TRBV30 to TRBJ1-4; D possibly corresponds to TRBD1 (6 bases). Germline CDR1 and CDR2: GTSNPN and SVGIG (reference sequence). This CDR3 is 16 amino acids long. Trimming left V 0 bases short and J 3 bases short, with 14 bases between. The CDR3 coding sequence is TGTGCCTGGAGTGTGGGAGGGGGGGGAGCTAATGAAAAACTGTTTTTT. It codes for CAWSVGGGGANEKLFF.

The CDR3 DNA follows: TGTGCCAGCAGGCCGGGACAGGGAGGGGAAAAACTGTTTTTT. It translates to CASRPGQGGEKLFF. V usage is TRBV5-4 and J usage is TRBJ1-4; 9 bases map to TRBD1. Germline trimming cut 5 bases from V and 8 bases from J; bases unmatched to any gene: 7. The CDR3 loop spans 14 amino acids. Germline CDR1 SGHNT, CDR2 YYREEE (reference sequence).

The chain is built from TRBV18 and TRBJ1-2; D unclear. Per the germline V gene, CDR1 is KGHSH and CDR2 is LQKENI. The CDR3 has 15 residues. The germline V and J ends were trimmed by 2 bases and 2 bases, with 12 bases remaining between them. The CDR3 sequence is CASSPGQAPNYGYTF. In DNA form, the CDR3 reads TGTGCCAGCTCACCAGGGCAGGCCCCCAACTATGGCTACACCTTC. Full variable domain (outside the CDR3, taken from reference TRBV18 and TRBJ1-2): NAGVMQNPRHLVRRRGQEARLRCSPMKGHSHVYWYRQLPEEGLKFMVYLQKENIIDESGMPKERFSAEFPKEGPSILRIQQVVRGDSAAYFCASSPGQAPNYGYTFGSGTRLTVV.

The rearrangement uses TRBV4-2 and TRBJ2-3; D may be TRBD2 (5 bases). Germline lookup yields CDR1 LGHNA and CDR2 YNFKEQ. Trimming removed 0 bases at V and 4 bases at J, with 11 bases between. The CDR3 spans 15 residues. CDR3 coding DNA: TGTGCCAGCAGCCAAGATTCCCCGAGGGCAGATACGCAGTATTTT. The encoded protein is CASSQDSPRADTQYF.

The chain couples TRBV28 to TRBJ2-1; 8 bases fit TRBD1. The CDR3 is 15 amino acids. The ends lost 6 bases at V and 2 bases at J; junction bases unmatched: 6. Germline values: CDR1 MDHEN, CDR2 SYDVKM. As DNA, the CDR3 is TGTGCCAGCAGGACTCGGGACAGGACCTACAATGAGCAGTTCTTC. Protein: CASRTRDRTYNEQFF.

V gene TRBV4-3 combines with J gene TRBJ2-3; TRBD1 agrees at 9 bases. The CDR3 has 16 residues. After removal of 2 bases from V and 2 bases from J, the junction contained 5 bases not matched to a gene. CDR1 is LGHNA, CDR2 YSLEER, per germline. The chain's CDR3 is CASSQQGQGFTDTQYF. Here the CDR3 DNA reads TGCGCCAGCAGCCAACAGGGACAGGGATTCACAGATACGCAGTATTTT.

The chain combines TRBV28 with TRBJ2-5; D perhaps matches TRBD1 (6 bases). The CDR3 loop spans 15 amino acids. CDR1 is MDHEN, CDR2 SYDVKM, per germline. V was clipped by 5 bases and J by 5 bases, with 18 bases between them. The CDR3 loop reads CASSTAGVIGETQYF. CDR3 nucleotides: TGTGCCAGCAGTACCGCAGGGGTAATCGGGGAGACCCAGTACTTC. The whole variable domain, remainder taken from reference TRBV28 and TRBJ2-5, is DVKVTQSSRYLVKRTGEKVFLECVQDMDHENMFWYRQDPGLGLRLIYFSYDVKMKEKGDIPEGYSVSREKKERFSLILESASTNQTSMYLCASSTAGVIGETQYFGPGTRLLVL.

This chain connects TRBV6-5 to TRBJ2-7; D ambiguous. V was trimmed by 0 bases and J by 0 bases, leaving 9 bases between them. The CDR3 is 15 residues long. Germline assignment: CDR1 MNHEY and CDR2 SVGAGI. The CDR3 loop is CASSYSPGLSYEQYF. DNA for the CDR3: TGTGCCAGCAGTTACTCACCGGGTCTCTCCTACGAGCAGTACTTC.

This clone has only one observation. The V and J genes are TRBV30 and TRBJ1-6; D may be TRBD1 (6 bases). The V end was cut by 1 base, the J end by 7 bases, with 11 bases between. The CDR3 extends over 14 amino acids. Germline lookup yields CDR1 GTSNPN and CDR2 SVGIG (reference sequence). CDR3 protein: CAWSETGGNSPLHF. The CDR3 DNA reads as TGTGCCTGGAGTGAGACAGGCGGGAATTCACCCCTCCACTTT.

In this sample, this clone turned up a few times. As DNA, the CDR3 is TGTGCCAGCAGTGAATTGAGGGGGGGGCCCTCCTACAATGAGCAGTTCTTC. Amino acids: CASSELRGGPSYNEQFF. This rearrangement joins TRBV6-1 to TRBJ2-1; TRBD2 is a possible D gene (7 bases). CDR1 and CDR2 (germline): MNHNS, SASEGT. The CDR3 runs to 17 residues. V lost 2 bases and J 0 bases, leaving 14 bases between the germline ends.

CDR3: CASSKGQATSYGYTF. The DNA of the CDR3 is TGTGCCAGCAGTAAAGGACAGGCGACATCCTATGGCTACACCTTC. The chain recombines TRBV25-1 with TRBJ1-2, with TRBD1 identical over 7 bases. CDR1 MGHDK and CDR2 SYGVNS come from the germline V gene. CDR3 length: 15 residues. V was pared by 5 bases and J by 4 bases, with 10 bases of the junction left unmatched.

In the case of this clone: Mismatch with germline at one junction end may stem from a read error. J is TRBJ2-7 and V is TRBV9, with D possibly TRBD2 on 6 matching bases. The CDR3 has 15 residues. The germline V gene has CDR1 SGDLS and CDR2 YYNGEE. The CDR3 here is CASSVGGKDSNEQYF. CDR3 nucleotide sequence: TGTGCCAGCAGCGTCGGCGGGAAGGACTCCAACGAGCAGTACTTC.

V usage is TRBV28 and J usage is TRBJ1-2, with a weak D call TRBD1 (5 bases). V was cut by 7 bases and J by 8 bases, with 17 bases left in between. In germline, CDR1 is MDHEN, CDR2 SYDVKM. The CDR3 contains 13 residues. CDR3 nucleotide sequence: TGTGCCAGCACCTCAAAGGGTGGGGCCGGCTACACCTTC. As protein: CASTSKGGAGYTF.

The chain employs TRBV2 and TRBJ2-7, with 9 bases matching TRBD1. Germline lookup yields CDR1 SNHLY and CDR2 FYNNEI. The CDR3 runs 16 residues. Trimming cost V 8 bases and J 2 bases; bases outside gene matches: 13. The CDR3 loop reads CASRVNTGGFAYEQYF. In DNA, the CDR3 is TGTGCCAGCCGCGTTAATACAGGGGGCTTCGCCTACGAGCAGTACTTC.

The chain employs TRBV2 and TRBJ2-7; 16 bases are a match to TRBD2. CDR1 and CDR2 (germline): SNHLY, FYNNEI. This CDR3 is 16 amino acids long. Unmatched junction bases numbered 6, after V lost 6 bases and J lost 4 bases. The CDR3 spells CASRGTSGRAYYEQYF. The CDR3 bases are TGTGCCAGCAGGGGGACTAGCGGGAGGGCCTATTACGAGCAGTACTTC.

The chain joins TRBV4-2 to TRBJ2-1, with 12 bases that match TRBD2. CDR3 length: 17 residues. In germline, CDR1 is LGHNA, CDR2 YNFKEQ. Germline trimming cut 5 bases from V and 3 bases from J; bases unmatched to any gene: 8. CDR3: CASSDDPGLAGYNEQFF. CDR3 in DNA: TGTGCCAGCAGCGACGATCCGGGACTAGCGGGCTACAATGAGCAGTTCTTC.

As concerns this clone: One junction end does not reproduce the germline sequence, and a read error may be involved. The chain couples TRBV7-9 to TRBJ1-2, with 7 bases that match TRBD1. From germline, CDR1 is SEHNR and CDR2 FQNEAQ (reference sequence). The length of the CDR3 is 14 residues. The CDR3 sequence: CSSSLDRQGGGYTF. Here the CDR3 DNA reads TGTTCCAGCAGCTTAGACCGACAGGGCGGTGGCTACACCTTC.

The gene calls are TRBV6-1 and TRBJ1-6; perhaps TRBD1 as D (5 bases). V was cut by 4 bases and J by 14 bases, with 21 bases left in between. Looked up from germline, CDR1 is MNHNS and CDR2 is SASEGT. This CDR3 has 15 residues. CDR3 in amino acids: CASSGGGLGSFSLHF. Written as DNA, the CDR3 is TGTGCCAGCAGTGGCGGGGGGTTAGGCTCTTTTTCCCTCCACTTT.

A few counts support this clone. This rearrangement joins TRBV14 to TRBJ1-4; 7 bases are a match to TRBD1. Germline loops: CDR1 SGHDN, CDR2 FVKESK. The ends lost 4 bases at V and 8 bases at J; junction bases unmatched: 13. This CDR3 contains 16 residues. Here the CDR3 reads CASSPLTGAVGEKLFF. CDR3 in DNA: TGTGCCAGCAGCCCCCTTACAGGGGCAGTTGGGGAAAAACTGTTTTTT.

V is TRBV4-2 and J is TRBJ2-1; the match to TRBD2 covers 7 bases. CDR3 length: 12 amino acids. In germline, CDR1 is LGHNA, CDR2 YNFKEQ. V lost 4 bases and J lost 11; bases outside the gene matches: 5. The CDR3 nucleotides are TGTGCCAGCAGCCCGGGAGGAGATAAGCAGTTCTTC. This sequence encodes CASSPGGDKQFF.

This chain joins TRBV7-8 and TRBJ2-1; tentatively, D is TRBD2 (7 bases). The ends were cut back, 9 bases at V and 12 bases at J, with 15 bases in the middle. The CDR3 covers 11 residues. The germline gives CDR1 SGHVS, CDR2 FQNEAQ. The CDR3 spells CASGLGGGQFF. The CDR3 DNA reads TGTGCCAGTGGGTTAGGGGGGGGGCAGTTCTTC.

This sequence joins TRBV5-5 and TRBJ2-6; tentatively, D is TRBD1 (6 bases). The CDR3 runs to 17 residues. Per germline, CDR1 SGHKS and CDR2 YYEKEE (reference sequence). Trimming shortened V by 3 bases and J by 1 base, and 14 bases separated the two germline ends. CDR3 DNA sequence: TGTGCCAGCAGCTCCCTTTACAGGGAATCTGGGGCCAACGTCCTGACTTTC. It codes for CASSSLYRESGANVLTF.

This CDR3 is CASSPLAEEGETQYF. The DNA of the CDR3 is TGTGCCAGCAGTCCCCTAGCGGAGGAGGGGGAGACCCAGTACTTC. The genes are TRBV28 and TRBJ2-5; 7 positions match TRBD2. Germline values: CDR1 MDHEN, CDR2 SYDVKM. With V trimmed by 5 bases and J by 5 bases, 11 bases remained unmatched. There are 15 residues in the CDR3. Looking up the rest from reference TRBV28 and TRBJ2-5 gives the full variable domain: DVKVTQSSRYLVKRTGEKVFLECVQDMDHENMFWYRQDPGLGLRLIYFSYDVKMKEKGDIPEGYSVSREKKERFSLILESASTNQTSMYLCASSPLAEEGETQYFGPGTRLLVL.

This sequence joins TRBV6-5 and TRBJ1-1, with D maybe TRBD1 (5 bases). V lost 5 bases, J lost 11 bases, and 15 bases lay in between. The germline CDR1 and CDR2 sequences are MNHEY and SVGAGI. The CDR3 totals 12 residues. CDR3 nucleotides: TGTGCCAGCAGTGTCGAAACAGGTGCTGCTTTCTTT. Translation gives CASSVETGAAFF.